These T cell receptor beta chains were read from a single sample in a study of blood T cell repertoires in COVID-19. TCRdb's copy holds only in-frame clones and misses some; the assay was immunoSEQ multiplex PCR. The sample lists about 76,000 clones, roughly 80% seen once, with over 15% in the top ten. Material for sequencing was peripheral blood. All receptors derive from an older woman with acute or convalescent COVID-19. Both conserved end residues are part of each CDR3. A D gene is named only where the DNA matches it firmly. Rows may omit the clone size; those that give it use once, few, many or a size class.

len: 16
d_gene: .
j_gene: TRBJ1-1
abundance: .
v_gene: TRBV6-1
CDR3nt: TGTGCCAGCAGTGACCCAGGGCTGAGTTCGAACACTGAAGCTTTCTTT
CDR3aa: CASSDPGLSSNTEAFF

len: 16
d_gene: TRBD2
j_gene: TRBJ2-3
abundance: few
v_gene: TRBV7-9
CDR3nt: TGTGCCAGCAGCCGTTTGACTAGCGGGGACACAGATACGCAGTATTTT
CDR3aa: CASSRLTSGDTDTQYF

len: 12
d_gene: .
j_gene: TRBJ1-1
abundance: .
v_gene: TRBV14
CDR3nt: TGTGCCAGCAGCGACAGGACGGCTGAAGCTTTCTTT
CDR3aa: CASSDRTAEAFF

len: 17
d_gene: TRBD2
j_gene: TRBJ2-3
abundance: once
v_gene: TRBV7-2
CDR3nt: TGTGCCAGCAGCTTAGATCTAGCGGGGCCCCCCACAGATACGCAGTATTTT
CDR3aa: CASSLDLAGPPTDTQYF

len: 16
d_gene: .
j_gene: TRBJ2-3
abundance: .
v_gene: TRBV11-2
CDR3nt: TGTGCCAGCAGCTTATTAGGTGGGGGCAGCACAGATACGCAGTATTTT
CDR3aa: CASSLLGGGSTDTQYF

len: 16
d_gene: TRBD1
j_gene: TRBJ2-3
abundance: .
v_gene: TRBV6-5
CDR3nt: TGTGCCAGCAGTTACTCTTGGACAGGGGCGACAGATACGCAGTATTTT
CDR3aa: CASSYSWTGATDTQYF

len: 15
d_gene: .
j_gene: TRBJ1-2
abundance: .
v_gene: TRBV15
CDR3nt: TGTGCCACCAGCGGAAGACTCACAGGGTGGCATGGCTACACCTTC
CDR3aa: CATSGRLTGWHGYTF

len: 13
d_gene: TRBD2
j_gene: TRBJ2-3
abundance: .
v_gene: TRBV5-1
CDR3nt: TGCGCCAGCATGGGACTAGGCACAGATACGCAGTATTTT
CDR3aa: CASMGLGTDTQYF

len: 16
d_gene: TRBD2
j_gene: TRBJ2-2
abundance: .
v_gene: TRBV7-2
CDR3nt: TGTGCCAGCAGCACGCGAGCGGGGGCGGACACCGGGGAGCTGTTTTTT
CDR3aa: CASSTRAGADTGELFF

len: 13
d_gene: TRBD1
j_gene: TRBJ2-7
abundance: .
v_gene: TRBV18
CDR3nt: TGTGCCAGCTCACCTGGACAGGTCTACGAGCAGTACTTC
CDR3aa: CASSPGQVYEQYF

len: 17
d_gene: TRBD2
j_gene: TRBJ2-6
abundance: .
v_gene: TRBV19
CDR3nt: TGTGCCAGTAGTGACCGGGGGAGGGCGCTTGGGGCCAACGTCCTGACTTTC
CDR3aa: CASSDRGRALGANVLTF

len: 15
d_gene: TRBD1
j_gene: TRBJ1-5
abundance: few
v_gene: TRBV6-6
CDR3nt: TGTGCCAGCACAGGGACAGGGGATGGTGGTCAGCCCCAGCATTTT
CDR3aa: CASTGTGDGGQPQHF

len: 15
d_gene: .
j_gene: TRBJ1-3
abundance: .
v_gene: TRBV5-6
CDR3nt: TGTGCCAGCAGCTTGGCTGGGCTGTCGGGAAACACCATATATTTT
CDR3aa: CASSLAGLSGNTIYF

len: 15
d_gene: TRBD2
j_gene: TRBJ2-3
abundance: .
v_gene: TRBV10-2
CDR3nt: TGCGCCAGCAGTGACAGCGGGGGCAACACAGATACGCAGTATTTT
CDR3aa: CASSDSGGNTDTQYF

len: 15
d_gene: .
j_gene: TRBJ1-1
abundance: many
v_gene: TRBV19
CDR3nt: TGTGCCAGTAATAGACAGGCTACCATGAACACTGAAGCTTTCTTT
CDR3aa: CASNRQATMNTEAFF

len: 16
d_gene: TRBD1
j_gene: TRBJ2-5
abundance: .
v_gene: TRBV7-2
CDR3nt: TGTGCCAGCAGCTTAGAAGGCAGGGGGCGCGCTGAGACCCAGTACTTC
CDR3aa: CASSLEGRGRAETQYF

len: 16
d_gene: TRBD1
j_gene: TRBJ1-6
abundance: .
v_gene: TRBV4-1
CDR3nt: TGCGCCAGCAGGCAAGCGGAGGGGGCTGAGAATTCACCCCTCCACTTT
CDR3aa: CASRQAEGAENSPLHF

len: 15
d_gene: .
j_gene: TRBJ1-5
abundance: .
v_gene: TRBV5-1
CDR3nt: TGCGCCAGCAGCCCCACAGGGTATAGCAATCAGCCCCAGCATTTT
CDR3aa: CASSPTGYSNQPQHF

len: 12
d_gene: .
j_gene: TRBJ2-7
abundance: .
v_gene: TRBV19
CDR3nt: TGTGCCAGTAGTTCCGGGGGCTACGAGCAGTACTTC
CDR3aa: CASSSGGYEQYF

len: 12
d_gene: .
j_gene: TRBJ2-1
abundance: once
v_gene: TRBV15
CDR3nt: TGTGCCACCAGCGCCGGAGACAATGAGCAGTTCTTC
CDR3aa: CATSAGDNEQFF

len: 20
d_gene: TRBD1
j_gene: TRBJ2-1
abundance: .
v_gene: TRBV27
CDR3nt: TGTGCCAGCAGTTTAGTCCAGCGTGTTTGGGGGACAGGAAAACGAGATGAGCAGTTCTTC
CDR3aa: CASSLVQRVWGTGKRDEQFF

len: 16
d_gene: TRBD2
j_gene: TRBJ2-3
abundance: .
v_gene: TRBV15
CDR3nt: TGTGCCACCAGCAGCAAGCGACTAGCGGGCACAGATACGCAGTATTTT
CDR3aa: CATSSKRLAGTDTQYF

len: 15
d_gene: .
j_gene: TRBJ2-5
abundance: once
v_gene: TRBV14
CDR3nt: TGTGCCAGCAGCCAATGGATGGGGCGAGGAGAGACCCAGTACTTC
CDR3aa: CASSQWMGRGETQYF

len: 14
d_gene: .
j_gene: TRBJ2-5
abundance: .
v_gene: TRBV20-1
CDR3nt: TGCAGTGCTAGTCTAAGACCGGGGGAGGAGACCCAGTACTTC
CDR3aa: CSASLRPGEETQYF

len: 15
d_gene: .
j_gene: TRBJ2-2
abundance: .
v_gene: TRBV7-2
CDR3nt: TGTGCCAGCAGCGCATCCGAGAGGGCTAGCGGGGAGCTGTTTTTT
CDR3aa: CASSASERASGELFF

len: 14
d_gene: TRBD1
j_gene: TRBJ1-5
abundance: many
v_gene: TRBV2
CDR3nt: TGTGCCAGCAGGGAGGGGGCTGGCAATCAGCCCCAGCATTTT
CDR3aa: CASREGAGNQPQHF

len: 14
d_gene: TRBD1
j_gene: TRBJ1-1
abundance: .
v_gene: TRBV10-1
CDR3nt: TGCGCCAGCAGTCCTCAAAATACAGGGGGCAAAGCTTTCTTT
CDR3aa: CASSPQNTGGKAFF

len: 15
d_gene: TRBD1
j_gene: TRBJ1-5
abundance: .
v_gene: TRBV2
CDR3nt: TGTGCCAGCGACCACAGGGACAGGGGTTATCAGCCCCAGCATTTT
CDR3aa: CASDHRDRGYQPQHF

len: 14
d_gene: .
j_gene: TRBJ1-4
abundance: .
v_gene: TRBV6-5
CDR3nt: TGTGCCAGCAAACCGGGACATACCAATGAAAAACTGTTTTTT
CDR3aa: CASKPGHTNEKLFF

len: 19
d_gene: .
j_gene: TRBJ1-6
abundance: once
v_gene: TRBV9
CDR3nt: TGTGCCAGCAGCGTAGACTTGAGTGGGGGACTTGATTATAATTCACCCCTCCACTTT
CDR3aa: CASSVDLSGGLDYNSPLHF

len: 14
d_gene: TRBD1
j_gene: TRBJ1-2
abundance: .
v_gene: TRBV6-5
CDR3nt: TGTGCCAGCAGTCGGGACAGGGGAAACTATGGCTACACCTTC
CDR3aa: CASSRDRGNYGYTF

len: 19
d_gene: TRBD1
j_gene: TRBJ1-4
abundance: .
v_gene: TRBV27
CDR3nt: TGTGCCAGCAGCTTGAAAAGGTGGGGACAGGGAGAAACACATGAAAAACTGTTTTTT
CDR3aa: CASSLKRWGQGETHEKLFF

len: 14
d_gene: .
j_gene: TRBJ1-3
abundance: .
v_gene: TRBV3-1/TRBV3-2
CDR3nt: TGTGCCAGCAGCCAAGAGGAGTCTGGAAACACCATATATTTT
CDR3aa: CASSQEESGNTIYF